Described below is a single T cell receptor beta chain sequence and its context. This record belongs to a study of blood T cell repertoires in COVID-19. The wider study: From the United States, Italy and Spain came samples of acute and convalescent COVID-19.

The V and J ends lost 5 bases and 6 bases respectively, with 12 bases between them. The CDR3 totals 13 residues. CDR1 SGHDT and CDR2 YYEEEE come from the germline V gene. As processed by the authors: Amplification of reference gene primers was used by the study to estimate nucleated cell counts. TCRdb keeps only in-frame clones here, not all; method: immunoSEQ multiplex PCR. The D gene and trimming were derived from the DNA, and the V and J assignments and clone size from that table. The sample has about 250,000 clones, approximately 88% seen once; the top ten hold more than 25%. The origin of this receptor is a middle-aged man with acute or convalescent COVID-19. Sequenced: peripheral blood. The chain links TRBV5-6 to TRBJ1-5, with D perhaps matching TRBD1 (6 bases). The CDR3: CASSLQGGQPQHF. The CDR3 DNA follows: TGTGCCAGCAGTTTACAGGGCGGTCAGCCCCAGCATTTT.